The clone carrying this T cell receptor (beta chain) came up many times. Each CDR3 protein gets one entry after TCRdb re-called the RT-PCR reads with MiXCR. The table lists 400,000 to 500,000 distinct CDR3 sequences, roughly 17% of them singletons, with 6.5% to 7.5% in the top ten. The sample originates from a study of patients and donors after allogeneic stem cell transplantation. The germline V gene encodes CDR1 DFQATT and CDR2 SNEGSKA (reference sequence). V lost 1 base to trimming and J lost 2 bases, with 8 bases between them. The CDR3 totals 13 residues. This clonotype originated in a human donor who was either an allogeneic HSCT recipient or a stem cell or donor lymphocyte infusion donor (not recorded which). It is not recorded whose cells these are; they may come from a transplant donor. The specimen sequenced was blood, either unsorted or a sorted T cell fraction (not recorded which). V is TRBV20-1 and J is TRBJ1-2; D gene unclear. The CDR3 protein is CSARADNNYGYTF. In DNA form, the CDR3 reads TGCAGTGCTAGAGCCGACAACAACTATGGCTACACCTTC.